The entry below gives a single T cell receptor beta chain sequence along with its context. The antigen is undetermined. ViraFEST assay sequencing came after antigen-specific CD4+ T cells were expanded with viral peptide pools. Subsequent to 10 days of culture, CD4+ T cells were isolated. Participants got two doses of BNT162b2 or mRNA-1273 vaccine. The data derive from a study of vaccination effects on CD4 cells after COVID-19. Trimming pared 2 bases from V and 5 bases from J, leaving 18 bases between. The germline CDR1 and CDR2 sequences are SGHVS and FQNEAQ. This CDR3 comprises 16 residues. Repertoires were generated with immunoSEQ multiplex PCR, while TCRdb's copy carries only in-frame clones and drops some. The sample has 17,000 or so clones; approximately 70% are singletons.

The TCR sequence derives from a human donor who received a COVID-19 vaccine. The source material was CD4+ T cells from PBMCs cultured with SARS-CoV-2 spike peptides, sampled after COVID-19 vaccination. V and J are TRBV7-8 and TRBJ1-1; D might be TRBD1 (5 bases). The CDR3 nucleotides are TGTGCCAGCAGCTTACCCCCAGGGTTATTATTGACTGAAGCTTTCTTT. This encodes CASSLPPGLLLTEAFF.